The entry below describes one T cell receptor beta chain. After constant-region reverse-primer amplification, full-length variable regions underwent semi-nested PCR with Nested Universal Primer A. One entry per CDR3 protein, called by TCRdb with MiXCR from the 5' RACE reads. The top ten clones hold 3.2% of a sample with over 50,000 distinct CDR3 sequences, approximately 23% of them seen once. Per germline, CDR1 SGHTA and CDR2 FQGTGA. V lost 3 bases, J lost 10 bases, and 16 bases lay in between. This CDR3 contains 14 residues. The sample taken for sequencing was tumor-infiltrating naive CD4+ T cells sorted from the breast tumor. Documented subset: naive CD4+ T cells, CD4+CD45RA+CD25-. V and J are TRBV7-3 and TRBJ2-1, with D perhaps given as TRBD1 or TRBD2 (5 bases each). The clonotype comes from a female donor with breast cancer. The CDR3 nucleotides are TGTGCCAGCAGCTTGGGACCAACTGATAAAGAGCAGTTCTTC. Translation gives CASSLGPTDKEQFF.